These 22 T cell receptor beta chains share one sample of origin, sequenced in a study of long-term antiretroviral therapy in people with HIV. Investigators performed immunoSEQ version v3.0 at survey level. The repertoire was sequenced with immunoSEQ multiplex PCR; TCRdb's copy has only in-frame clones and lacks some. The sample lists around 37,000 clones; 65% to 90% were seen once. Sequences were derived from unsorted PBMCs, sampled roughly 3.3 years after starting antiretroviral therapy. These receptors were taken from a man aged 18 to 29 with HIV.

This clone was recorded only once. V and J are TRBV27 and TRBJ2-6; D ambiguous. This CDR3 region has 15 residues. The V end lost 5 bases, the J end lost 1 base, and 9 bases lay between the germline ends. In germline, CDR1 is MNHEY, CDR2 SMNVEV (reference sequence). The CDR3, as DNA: TGTGCCAGCAGTGCCGACGGTTCTGGGGCCAACGTCCTGACTTTC. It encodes CASSADGSGANVLTF.

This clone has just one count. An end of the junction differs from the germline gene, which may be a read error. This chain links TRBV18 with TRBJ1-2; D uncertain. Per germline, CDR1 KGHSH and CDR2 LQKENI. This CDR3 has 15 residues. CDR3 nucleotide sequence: TGTGTCAGCTCACGGGCCGTCGTTATGGATGTAAGCTACACCTTC. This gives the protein CVSSRAVVMDVSYTF.

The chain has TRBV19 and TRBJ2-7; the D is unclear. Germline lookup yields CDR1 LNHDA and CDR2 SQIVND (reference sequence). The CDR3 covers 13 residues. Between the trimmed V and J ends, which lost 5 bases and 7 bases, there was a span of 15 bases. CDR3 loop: CASSLSRNWEQYF. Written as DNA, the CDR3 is TGTGCCAGTAGTCTCTCTAGGAATTGGGAGCAGTACTTC.

The CDR3 reads CATSNRGRASNQPQHF. CDR3 coding DNA: TGTGCCACCAGCAACAGGGGACGGGCGAGCAATCAGCCCCAGCATTTT. This chain links TRBV15 with TRBJ1-5, with 7 positions matching TRBD1. Germline trimming cut 4 bases from V and 1 base from J; bases unmatched to any gene: 7. From germline, CDR1 is LNHNV and CDR2 YYDKDF (reference sequence). The CDR3 has 16 amino acids. Full variable domain (rest looked up from reference TRBV15 and TRBJ1-5): DAMVIQNPRYQVTQFGKPVTLSCSQTLNHNVMYWYQQKSSQAPKLLFHYYDKDFNNEADTPDNFQSRRPNTSFCFLDIRSPGLGDTAMYLCATSNRGRASNQPQHFGDGTRLSIL.

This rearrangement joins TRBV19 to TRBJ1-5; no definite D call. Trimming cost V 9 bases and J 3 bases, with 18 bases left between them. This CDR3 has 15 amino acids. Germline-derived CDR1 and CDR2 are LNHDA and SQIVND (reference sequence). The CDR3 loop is CASCPHRSSNQPQHF. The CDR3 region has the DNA TGTGCCAGCTGCCCCCACAGATCTTCCAATCAGCCCCAGCATTTT.

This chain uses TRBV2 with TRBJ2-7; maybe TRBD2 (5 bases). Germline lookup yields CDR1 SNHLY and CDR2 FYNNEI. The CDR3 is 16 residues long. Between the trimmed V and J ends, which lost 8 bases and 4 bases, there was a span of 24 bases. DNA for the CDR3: TGTGCCAGCGAGAGCTTGGAGGTCCTTATATTGTACGAGCAGTACTTC. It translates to CASESLEVLILYEQYF. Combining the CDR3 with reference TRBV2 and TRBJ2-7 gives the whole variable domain EPEVTQTPSHQVTQMGQEVILRCVPISNHLYFYWYRQILGQKVEFLVSFYNNEISEKSEIFDDQFSVERPDGSNFTLKIRSTKLEDSAMYFCASESLEVLILYEQYFGPGTRLTVT.

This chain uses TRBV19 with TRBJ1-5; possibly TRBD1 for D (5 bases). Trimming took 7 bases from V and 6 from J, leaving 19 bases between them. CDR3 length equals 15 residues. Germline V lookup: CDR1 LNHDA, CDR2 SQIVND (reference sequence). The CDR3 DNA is TGTGCCAGTATTGCGGGGGTAGGCAGTGCTCAGCCCCAGCATTTT. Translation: CASIAGVGSAQPQHF. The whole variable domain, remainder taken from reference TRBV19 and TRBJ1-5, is DGGITQSPKYLFRKEGQNVTLSCEQNLNHDAMYWYRQDPGQGLRLIYYSQIVNDFQKGDIAEGYSVSREKKESFPLTVTSAQKNPTAFYLCASIAGVGSAQPQHFGDGTRLSIL.

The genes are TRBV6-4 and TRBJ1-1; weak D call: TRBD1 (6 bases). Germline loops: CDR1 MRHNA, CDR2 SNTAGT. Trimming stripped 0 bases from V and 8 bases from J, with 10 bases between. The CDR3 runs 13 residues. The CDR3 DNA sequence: TGTGCCAGCAGTGACTCCCAAACAGGGGAAGCTTTCTTT. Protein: CASSDSQTGEAFF.

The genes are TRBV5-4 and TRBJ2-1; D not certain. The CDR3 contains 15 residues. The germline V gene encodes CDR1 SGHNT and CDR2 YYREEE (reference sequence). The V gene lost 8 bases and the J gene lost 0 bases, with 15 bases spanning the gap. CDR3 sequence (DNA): TGTGCCAGTAAACATGGCCCTAGCTCCTACAATGAGCAGTTCTTC. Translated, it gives CASKHGPSSYNEQFF.

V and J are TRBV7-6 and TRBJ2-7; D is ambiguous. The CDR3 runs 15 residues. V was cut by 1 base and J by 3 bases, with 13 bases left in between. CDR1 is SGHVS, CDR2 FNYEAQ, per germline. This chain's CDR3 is CASSLGSDGFYEQYF. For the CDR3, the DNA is TGTGCCAGCAGCTTAGGGTCGGACGGGTTCTACGAGCAGTACTTC.

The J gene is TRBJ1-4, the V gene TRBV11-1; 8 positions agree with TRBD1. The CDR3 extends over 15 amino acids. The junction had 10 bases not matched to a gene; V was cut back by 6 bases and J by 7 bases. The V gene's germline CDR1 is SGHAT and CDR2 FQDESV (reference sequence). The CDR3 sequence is CASSIQGAAGEKLFF. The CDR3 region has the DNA TGTGCCAGCAGTATCCAGGGGGCTGCAGGTGAAAAACTGTTTTTT.

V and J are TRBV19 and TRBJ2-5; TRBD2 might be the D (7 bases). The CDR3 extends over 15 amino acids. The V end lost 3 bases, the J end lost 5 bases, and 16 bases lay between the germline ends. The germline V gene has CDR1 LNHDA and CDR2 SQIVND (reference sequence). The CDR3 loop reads CASSIPEGGEETQYF. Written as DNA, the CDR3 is TGTGCCAGTAGTATCCCCGAAGGGGGGGAGGAGACCCAGTACTTC.

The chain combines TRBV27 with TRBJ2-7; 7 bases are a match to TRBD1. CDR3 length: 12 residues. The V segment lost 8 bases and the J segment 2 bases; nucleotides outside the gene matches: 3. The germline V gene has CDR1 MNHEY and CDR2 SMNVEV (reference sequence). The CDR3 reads CASGQVTYEQYF. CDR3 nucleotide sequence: TGTGCCAGCGGACAGGTTACCTACGAGCAGTACTTC.

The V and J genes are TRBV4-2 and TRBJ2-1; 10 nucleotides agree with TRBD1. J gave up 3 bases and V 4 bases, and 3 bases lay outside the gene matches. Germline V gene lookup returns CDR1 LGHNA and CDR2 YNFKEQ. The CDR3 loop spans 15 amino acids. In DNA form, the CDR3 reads TGTGCCAGCAGCCCCGGGACAGGGGACTACAATGAGCAGTTCTTC. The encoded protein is CASSPGTGDYNEQFF.

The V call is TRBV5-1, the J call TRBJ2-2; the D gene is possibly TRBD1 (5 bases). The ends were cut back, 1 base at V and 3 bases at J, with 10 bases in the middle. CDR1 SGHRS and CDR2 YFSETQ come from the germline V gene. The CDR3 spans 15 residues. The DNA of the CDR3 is TGCGCCAGCAGCTTGTCGGTAGGGGACACCGGGGAGCTGTTTTTT. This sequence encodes CASSLSVGDTGELFF.

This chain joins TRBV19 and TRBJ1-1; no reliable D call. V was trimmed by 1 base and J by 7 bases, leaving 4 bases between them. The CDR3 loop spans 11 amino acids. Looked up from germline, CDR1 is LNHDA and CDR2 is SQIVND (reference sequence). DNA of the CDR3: TGTGCCAGTAGTATAGGGTTTGAAGCTTTCTTT. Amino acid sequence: CASSIGFEAFF.

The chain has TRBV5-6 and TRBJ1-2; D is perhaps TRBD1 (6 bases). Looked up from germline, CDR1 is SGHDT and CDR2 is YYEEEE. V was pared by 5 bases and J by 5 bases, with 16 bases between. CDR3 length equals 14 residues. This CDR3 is CASRMGRGGYGYTF. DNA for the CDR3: TGTGCCAGCAGGATGGGCAGGGGTGGGTATGGCTACACCTTC.

CDR3 sequence: CASSSWSGRSYNEQFF. The CDR3 DNA follows: TGCGCCAGCAGCTCCTGGAGCGGGAGGTCCTACAATGAGCAGTTCTTC. The chain joins TRBV5-1 to TRBJ2-1; the match to TRBD2 covers 9 bases. V gave up 3 bases and J gave up 1 base; unmatched junction bases: 5. Germline CDR1 reads SGHRS; CDR2 reads YFSETQ. This CDR3 has 16 residues.

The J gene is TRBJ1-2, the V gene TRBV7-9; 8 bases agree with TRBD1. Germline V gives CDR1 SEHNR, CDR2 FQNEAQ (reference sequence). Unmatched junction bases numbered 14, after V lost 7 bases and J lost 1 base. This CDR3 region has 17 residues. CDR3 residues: CASNPPGQVFFNYGYTF. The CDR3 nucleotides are TGTGCCAGCAACCCTCCGGGACAGGTTTTTTTTAACTATGGCTACACCTTC.

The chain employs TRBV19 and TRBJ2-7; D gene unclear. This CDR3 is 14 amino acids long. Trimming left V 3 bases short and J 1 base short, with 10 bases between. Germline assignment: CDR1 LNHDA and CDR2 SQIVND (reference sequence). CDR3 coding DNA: TGTGCCAGTAGTATTTCGAGTCCGTCCTACGAGCAGTACTTC. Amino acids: CASSISSPSYEQYF.

The CDR3: CASSQGGPGWEQFF. DNA of the CDR3: TGCGCCAGCAGCCAAGGCGGCCCGGGGTGGGAGCAGTTCTTC. The V gene is TRBV4-1, the J gene TRBJ2-1; tentative D call: TRBD2 (5 bases). The CDR3 is 14 amino acids. The germline CDR1 and CDR2 sequences are MGHRA and YSYEKL. Trimming shortened V by 1 base and J by 10 bases, and 14 bases separated the two germline ends.

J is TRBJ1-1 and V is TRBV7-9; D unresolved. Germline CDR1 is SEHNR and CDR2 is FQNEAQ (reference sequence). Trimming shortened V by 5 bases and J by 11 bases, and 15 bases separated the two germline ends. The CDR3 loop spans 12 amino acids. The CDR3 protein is CASSKGGLAAFF. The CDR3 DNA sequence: TGTGCCAGCAGCAAGGGAGGTCTTGCGGCTTTCTTT.